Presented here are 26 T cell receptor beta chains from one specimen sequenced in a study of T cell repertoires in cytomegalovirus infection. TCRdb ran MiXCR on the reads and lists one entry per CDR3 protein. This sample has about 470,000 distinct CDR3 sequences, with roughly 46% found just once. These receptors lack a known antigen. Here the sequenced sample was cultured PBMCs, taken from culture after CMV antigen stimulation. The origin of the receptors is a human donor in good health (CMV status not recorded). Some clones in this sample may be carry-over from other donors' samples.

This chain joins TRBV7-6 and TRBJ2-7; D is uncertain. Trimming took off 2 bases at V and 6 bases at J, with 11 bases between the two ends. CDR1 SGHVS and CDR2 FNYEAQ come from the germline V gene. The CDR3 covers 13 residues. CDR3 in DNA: TGTGCCAGCAGCTTAAGTTTCGGCGGCGAGCAGTACTTC. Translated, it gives CASSLSFGGEQYF.

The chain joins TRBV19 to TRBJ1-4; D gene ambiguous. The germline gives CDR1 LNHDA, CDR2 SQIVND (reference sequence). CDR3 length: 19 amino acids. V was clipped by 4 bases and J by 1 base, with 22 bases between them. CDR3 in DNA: TGTGCCAGTAGTAGGCGCGCGGTGAGAGTTTTTCTAACTAATGAAAAACTGTTTTTT. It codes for CASSRRAVRVFLTNEKLFF.

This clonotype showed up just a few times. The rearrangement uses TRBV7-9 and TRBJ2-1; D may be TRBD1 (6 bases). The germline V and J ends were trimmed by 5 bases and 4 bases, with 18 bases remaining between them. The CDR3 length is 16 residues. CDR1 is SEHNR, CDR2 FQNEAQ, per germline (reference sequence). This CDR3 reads CASSRGQSLSYNEQFF. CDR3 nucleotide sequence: TGTGCCAGCAGCCGTGGACAGTCTCTCTCGTACAATGAGCAGTTCTTC.

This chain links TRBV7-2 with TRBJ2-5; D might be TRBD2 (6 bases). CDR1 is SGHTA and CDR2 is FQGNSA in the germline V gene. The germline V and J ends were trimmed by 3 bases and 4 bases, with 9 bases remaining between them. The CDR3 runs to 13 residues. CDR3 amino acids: CASSFQGGETQYF. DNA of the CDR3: TGTGCCAGCAGCTTTCAGGGAGGAGAGACCCAGTACTTC.

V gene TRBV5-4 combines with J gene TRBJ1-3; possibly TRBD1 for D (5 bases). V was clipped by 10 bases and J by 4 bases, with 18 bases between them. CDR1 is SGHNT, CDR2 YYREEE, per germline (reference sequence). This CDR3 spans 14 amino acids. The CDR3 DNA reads TGTGCCGTCTCAACCCAGGGTGCAGGAAACACCATATATTTT. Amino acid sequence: CAVSTQGAGNTIYF.

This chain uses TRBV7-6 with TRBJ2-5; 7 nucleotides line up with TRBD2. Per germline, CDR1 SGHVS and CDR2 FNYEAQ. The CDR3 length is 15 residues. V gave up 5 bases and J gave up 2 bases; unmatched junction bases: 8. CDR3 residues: CASSVRWGGQETQYF. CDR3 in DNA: TGTGCCAGCAGCGTCCGTTGGGGGGGTCAAGAGACCCAGTACTTC.

CDR3 sequence reads: CSAHVDVDRTNSPLHF. CDR3 coding DNA: TGCAGTGCCCATGTAGATGTGGACAGAACTAATTCACCCCTCCACTTT. The genes are TRBV20-1 and TRBJ1-6; a possible D gene is TRBD1 (6 bases). The CDR3 sequence is 16 residues long. The germline gives CDR1 DFQATT, CDR2 SNEGSKA (reference sequence). Trimming left V 6 bases short and J 6 bases short, with 21 bases between.

CDR3 coding DNA: TGTGCCAGCAGCCAACGGGGGGGGTACACCGGGGAGCTGTTTTTT. Amino acid sequence: CASSQRGGYTGELFF. The chain joins TRBV7-8 to TRBJ2-2; TRBD2 matches at 8 bases. This CDR3 region has 15 residues. Trimming took 5 bases from V and 3 from J; bases not matched to a gene: 5. Germline lookup yields CDR1 SGHVS and CDR2 FQNEAQ.

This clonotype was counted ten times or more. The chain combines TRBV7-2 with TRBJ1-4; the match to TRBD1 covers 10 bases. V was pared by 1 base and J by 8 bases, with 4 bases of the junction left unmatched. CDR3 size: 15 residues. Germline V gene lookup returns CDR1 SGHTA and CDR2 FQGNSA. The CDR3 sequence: CASSLEWDRGEKLFF. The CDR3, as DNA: TGTGCCAGCAGCTTAGAGTGGGACAGGGGAGAAAAACTGTTTTTT.

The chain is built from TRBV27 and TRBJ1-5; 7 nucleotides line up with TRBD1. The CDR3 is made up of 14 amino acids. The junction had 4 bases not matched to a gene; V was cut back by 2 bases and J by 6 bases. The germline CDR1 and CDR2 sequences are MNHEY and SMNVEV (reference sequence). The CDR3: CASSLRGRIQPQHF. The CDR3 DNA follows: TGTGCCAGCAGTTTAAGGGGGCGAATTCAGCCCCAGCATTTT.

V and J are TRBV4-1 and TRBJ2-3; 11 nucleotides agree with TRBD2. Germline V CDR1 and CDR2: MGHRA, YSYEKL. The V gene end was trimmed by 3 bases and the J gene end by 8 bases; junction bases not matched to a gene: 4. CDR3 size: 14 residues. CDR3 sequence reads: CASSQPGTSGTQYF. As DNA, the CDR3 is TGCGCCAGCAGCCAGCCCGGGACTAGCGGTACGCAGTATTTT.

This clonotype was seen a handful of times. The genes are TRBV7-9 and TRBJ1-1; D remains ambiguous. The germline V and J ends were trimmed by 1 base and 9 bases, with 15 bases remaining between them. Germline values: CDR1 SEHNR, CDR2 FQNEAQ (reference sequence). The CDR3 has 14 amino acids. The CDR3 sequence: CASSLDLPIPKAFF. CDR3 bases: TGTGCCAGCAGCTTAGATCTACCCATCCCCAAAGCTTTCTTT.

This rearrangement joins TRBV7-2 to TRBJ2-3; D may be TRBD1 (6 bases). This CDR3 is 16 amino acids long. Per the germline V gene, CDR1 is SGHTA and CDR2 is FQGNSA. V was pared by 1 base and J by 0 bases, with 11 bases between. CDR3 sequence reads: CASSLVGASSTDTQYF. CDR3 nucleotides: TGTGCCAGCAGCTTAGTGGGGGCCTCTAGCACAGATACGCAGTATTTT.

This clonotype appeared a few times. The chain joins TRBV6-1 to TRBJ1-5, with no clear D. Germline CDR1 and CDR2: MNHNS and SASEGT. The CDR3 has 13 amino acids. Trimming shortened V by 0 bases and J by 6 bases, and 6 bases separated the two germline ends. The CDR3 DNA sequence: TGTGCCAGCAGTGAAGCATCTCTTCAGCCCCAGCATTTT. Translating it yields CASSEASLQPQHF.

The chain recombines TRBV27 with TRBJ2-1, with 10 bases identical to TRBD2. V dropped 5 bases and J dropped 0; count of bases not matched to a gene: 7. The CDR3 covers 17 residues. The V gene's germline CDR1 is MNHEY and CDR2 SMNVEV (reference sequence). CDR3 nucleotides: TGTGCCAGCAGTCCTAGCGGGAGAACGAACTCCTACAATGAGCAGTTCTTC. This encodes CASSPSGRTNSYNEQFF.

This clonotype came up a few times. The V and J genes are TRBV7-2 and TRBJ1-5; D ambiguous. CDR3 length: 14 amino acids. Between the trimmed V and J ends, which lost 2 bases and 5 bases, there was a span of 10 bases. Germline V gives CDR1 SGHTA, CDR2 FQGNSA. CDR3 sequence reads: CASSLKYGDQPQHF. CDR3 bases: TGTGCCAGCAGCTTAAAGTACGGGGATCAGCCCCAGCATTTT.

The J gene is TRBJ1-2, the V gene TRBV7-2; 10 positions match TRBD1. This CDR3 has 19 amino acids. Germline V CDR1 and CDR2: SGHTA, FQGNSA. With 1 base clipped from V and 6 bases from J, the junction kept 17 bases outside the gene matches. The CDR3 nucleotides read TGTGCCAGCAGCTTAGTATTGGGGGGTGTGACAGGGGGCGAGGATGGCTACACCTTC. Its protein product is CASSLVLGGVTGGEDGYTF.

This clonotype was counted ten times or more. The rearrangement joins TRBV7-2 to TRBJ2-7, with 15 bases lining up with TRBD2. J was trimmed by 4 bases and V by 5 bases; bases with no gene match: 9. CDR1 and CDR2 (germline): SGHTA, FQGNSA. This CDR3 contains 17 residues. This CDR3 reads CASSPVGLAGGRYEQYF. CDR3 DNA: TGTGCCAGCAGCCCCGTTGGACTAGCGGGGGGGAGATACGAGCAGTACTTC.

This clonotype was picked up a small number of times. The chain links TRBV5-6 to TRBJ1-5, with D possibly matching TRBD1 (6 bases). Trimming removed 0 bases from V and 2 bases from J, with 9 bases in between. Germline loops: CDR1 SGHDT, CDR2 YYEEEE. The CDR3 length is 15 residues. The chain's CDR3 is CASSLDREGNQPQHF. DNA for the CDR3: TGTGCCAGCAGCTTGGACAGGGAAGGCAATCAGCCCCAGCATTTT. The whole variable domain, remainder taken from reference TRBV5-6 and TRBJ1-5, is DAGVTQSPTHLIKTRGQQVTLRCSPKSGHDTVSWYQQALGQGPQFIFQYYEEEERQRGNFPDRFSGHQFPNYSSELNVNALLLGDSALYLCASSLDREGNQPQHFGDGTRLSIL.

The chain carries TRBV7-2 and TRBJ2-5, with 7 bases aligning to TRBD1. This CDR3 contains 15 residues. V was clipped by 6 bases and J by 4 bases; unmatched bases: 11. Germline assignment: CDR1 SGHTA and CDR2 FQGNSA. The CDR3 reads CASRQNRGSGETQYF. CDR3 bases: TGTGCCAGCAGGCAGAACAGGGGAAGTGGAGAGACCCAGTACTTC.

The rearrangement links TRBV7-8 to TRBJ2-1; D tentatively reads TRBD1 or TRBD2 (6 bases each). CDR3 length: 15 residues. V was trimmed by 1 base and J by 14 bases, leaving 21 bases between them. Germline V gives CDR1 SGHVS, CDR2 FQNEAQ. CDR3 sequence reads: CASSLGLLGGQGKFF. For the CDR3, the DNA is TGTGCCAGCAGCTTAGGACTATTAGGGGGGCAGGGGAAGTTCTTC.

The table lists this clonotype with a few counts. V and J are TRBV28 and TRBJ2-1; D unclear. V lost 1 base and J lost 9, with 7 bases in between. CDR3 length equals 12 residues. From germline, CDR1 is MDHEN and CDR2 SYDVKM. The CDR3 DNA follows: TGTGCCAGCAGTTTATACTCGGGTGAGCAGTTCTTC. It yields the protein CASSLYSGEQFF.

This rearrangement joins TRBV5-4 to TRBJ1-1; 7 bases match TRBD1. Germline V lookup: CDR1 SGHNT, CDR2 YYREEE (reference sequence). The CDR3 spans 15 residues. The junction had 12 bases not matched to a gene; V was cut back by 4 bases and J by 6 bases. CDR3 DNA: TGTGCCAGCAGCATCCGACAGGGTTCTAGCGCTGAAGCTTTCTTT. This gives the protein CASSIRQGSSAEAFF.

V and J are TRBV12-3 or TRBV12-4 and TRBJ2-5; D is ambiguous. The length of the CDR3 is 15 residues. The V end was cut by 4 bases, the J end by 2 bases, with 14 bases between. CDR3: CASSSLATVQETQYF. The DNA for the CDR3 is TGTGCCAGCAGTTCCCTGGCGACGGTTCAAGAGACCCAGTACTTC.

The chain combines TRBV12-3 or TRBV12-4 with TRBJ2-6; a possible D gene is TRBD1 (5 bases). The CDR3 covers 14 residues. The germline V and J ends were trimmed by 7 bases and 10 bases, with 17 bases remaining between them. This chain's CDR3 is CASTPRVVSNVLTF. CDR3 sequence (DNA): TGTGCCAGCACCCCCAGGGTGGTTTCGAACGTCCTGACTTTC.

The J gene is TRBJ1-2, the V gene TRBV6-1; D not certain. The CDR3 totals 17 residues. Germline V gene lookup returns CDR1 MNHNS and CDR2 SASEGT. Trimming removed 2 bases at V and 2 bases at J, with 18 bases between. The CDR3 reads CASSELIPKRGNYGYTF. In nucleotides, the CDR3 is TGTGCCAGCAGTGAACTAATACCAAAACGCGGAAACTATGGCTACACCTTC.